These 24 T cell receptor beta chains came from one sample sequenced in a study of PD-1 blockade in classical Hodgkin lymphoma. Every patient was affected by relapse after autologous stem cell transplantation, while exposure to brentuximab vedotin was not uniform. Profiling relied on immunoSEQ multiplex PCR, and the TCRdb table lists in-frame clones only, not all of them. The table shows approximately 41,000 clones, with 86% occurring only once. The sample consisted of peripheral blood mononuclear cells (PBMCs), taken before the second cycle of nivolumab. The receptors here all came from a human donor with classical Hodgkin lymphoma.

The V gene is TRBV7-8, the J gene TRBJ2-1, with D perhaps TRBD1 or TRBD2 (5 bases each). The CDR3 runs 15 residues. Germline V gene data show CDR1 as SGHVS and CDR2 as FQNEAQ. V was cut by 5 bases and J by 7 bases, with 18 bases left in between. CDR3 region: CASSTRDGLSNEQFF. In DNA form, the CDR3 reads TGTGCCAGCAGCACCCGGGACGGCCTTTCAAATGAGCAGTTCTTC.

The rearrangement links TRBV6-1 to TRBJ1-4; D not certain. Trimming left V 8 bases short and J 8 bases short, with 15 bases between. The germline CDR1 and CDR2 sequences are MNHNS and SASEGT. The CDR3 sequence is 13 residues long. Written as DNA, the CDR3 is TGTGCCAGCGGGGTTCTACGAGGGGAAAAACTGTTTTTT. Translated, it gives CASGVLRGEKLFF.

V usage is TRBV6-5 and J usage is TRBJ1-4; D possibly corresponds to TRBD1 (6 bases). The CDR3 consists of 15 residues. Germline values: CDR1 MNHEY, CDR2 SVGAGI. Trimming pared 6 bases from V and 0 bases from J, leaving 11 bases between. The CDR3 nucleotides are TGTGCCAGCAGCCTACAGGGTGCAACTAATGAAAAACTGTTTTTT. Translated: CASSLQGATNEKLFF.

This clone came up once. The V and J genes are TRBV5-1 and TRBJ2-1, with 7 bases matching TRBD1. CDR3 length equals 14 residues. J gave up 4 bases and V 4 bases, and 5 bases lay outside the gene matches. The V gene's germline CDR1 is SGHRS and CDR2 YFSETQ. The CDR3, as DNA: TGCGCCAGCAGCGTGGGACAGCTTTACAATGAGCAGTTCTTC. It yields the protein CASSVGQLYNEQFF.

The chain has TRBV29-1 and TRBJ2-1; 8 nucleotides line up with TRBD1. Losses at the gene ends were 7 bases for V and 12 bases for J; bases not matched to a gene: 8. The CDR3 consists of 11 residues. Germline V gene data show CDR1 as SQVTM and CDR2 as ANQGSEA. The CDR3 protein is CSGLTGETQFF. CDR3 bases: TGCAGCGGACTGACAGGGGAGACGCAGTTCTTC.

In its sample, this clone was seen a few times. This chain uses TRBV28 with TRBJ2-2, with D tentatively TRBD2 (7 bases). This CDR3 is built from 15 residues. Germline assignment: CDR1 MDHEN and CDR2 SYDVKM. The ends were cut back, 7 bases at V and 0 bases at J, with 12 bases in the middle. The CDR3 nucleotides are TGTGCCAGCATCCAAGGGGGGGCGAACACCGGGGAGCTGTTTTTT. This encodes CASIQGGANTGELFF.

The chain carries TRBV28 and TRBJ2-7; no reliable D call. This CDR3 has 11 amino acids. CDR1 MDHEN and CDR2 SYDVKM come from the germline V gene. The V end lost 5 bases, the J end lost 3 bases, and 5 bases lay between the germline ends. The chain's CDR3 is CASSPIYEQYF. CDR3 DNA: TGTGCCAGCAGTCCCATCTACGAGCAGTACTTC.

In its sample, this clone was seen once. The J gene is TRBJ1-2, the V gene TRBV28; 9 bases agree with TRBD1. J gave up 6 bases and V 3 bases, and 2 bases lay outside the gene matches. The CDR3 length is 13 residues. Germline V gene data show CDR1 as MDHEN and CDR2 as SYDVKM. The CDR3 DNA follows: TGTGCCAGCAGTTTGAGGACAGGGGATGGCTACACCTTC. It yields the protein CASSLRTGDGYTF.

The rearrangement uses TRBV9 and TRBJ1-1, with D tentatively TRBD1 (6 bases). V was clipped by 2 bases and J by 4 bases, with 9 bases between them. The CDR3 length is 13 residues. Germline CDR1 is SGDLS and CDR2 is YYNGEE. This CDR3 reads CASSVRGATEAFF. As DNA, the CDR3 is TGTGCCAGCAGCGTTCGGGGGGCCACTGAAGCTTTCTTT.

The CDR3 region has the DNA TGCGCCAGCAGCCAAGATGTTTTGGTAGCGGGGGCTAGCACAGATACGCAGTATTTT. Encoded protein: CASSQDVLVAGASTDTQYF. This chain connects TRBV4-3 to TRBJ2-3, with 9 bases that match TRBD2. J lost 0 bases, V lost 0 bases, and 10 bases had no gene match. This CDR3 is 19 amino acids long. In germline, CDR1 is LGHNA, CDR2 YSLEER.

The chain employs TRBV19 and TRBJ2-3, with TRBD2 matching over 10 bases. Per the germline V gene, CDR1 is LNHDA and CDR2 is SQIVND (reference sequence). The CDR3 contains 15 residues. The junction had 5 bases not matched to a gene; V was cut back by 4 bases and J by 4 bases. The CDR3 bases are TGTGCCAGTAGTAACCTAGCGGGGGCCGCAGATACGCAGTATTTT. This encodes CASSNLAGAADTQYF.

The chain combines TRBV19 with TRBJ2-1; possibly TRBD1 for D (7 bases). The CDR3 has 16 amino acids. V lost 3 bases and J lost 4, with 16 bases in between. Germline lookup yields CDR1 LNHDA and CDR2 SQIVND (reference sequence). The CDR3 nucleotides are TGTGCCAGTAGTATGGGACGGGGGACAGCTTACAATGAGCAGTTCTTC. It encodes CASSMGRGTAYNEQFF.

This clone showed up just once. The chain couples TRBV2 to TRBJ2-2; 8 bases match TRBD2. The germline gives CDR1 SNHLY, CDR2 FYNNEI. J gave up 1 base and V 7 bases, and 2 bases lay outside the gene matches. This CDR3 has 14 residues. CDR3 nucleotide sequence: TGTGCCAGCAAGACTAGCGAGAACACCGGGGAGCTGTTTTTT. Amino acids: CASKTSENTGELFF.

The chain recombines TRBV27 with TRBJ1-5, with TRBD1 matching over 9 bases. Germline V gene lookup returns CDR1 MNHEY and CDR2 SMNVEV (reference sequence). There are 14 residues in the CDR3. The junction had 2 bases not matched to a gene; V was cut back by 4 bases and J by 4 bases. In DNA, the CDR3 is TGTGCCAGCAGTTCCGGGACAGGGAATCAGCCCCAGCATTTT. This encodes CASSSGTGNQPQHF.

The CDR3 DNA reads TGTGCCAGCAGTTGGTCGCGGAACCCTAGCACAGATACGCAGTATTTT. It codes for CASSWSRNPSTDTQYF. The chain employs TRBV27 and TRBJ2-3; D not certain. The CDR3 covers 16 residues. Germline values: CDR1 MNHEY, CDR2 SMNVEV (reference sequence). Trimming took off 4 bases at V and 0 bases at J, with 14 bases between the two ends.

V is TRBV5-5 and J is TRBJ1-2, with D tentatively TRBD1 (6 bases). V shed 5 bases and J shed 0 bases, with 11 bases lying between them. The CDR3 is 14 residues long. Per the germline V gene, CDR1 is SGHKS and CDR2 is YYEKEE (reference sequence). CDR3 sequence reads: CASRPNRANYGYTF. Here the CDR3 DNA reads TGTGCCAGCAGACCGAACAGGGCTAACTATGGCTACACCTTC. The full variable domain, rest sourced from reference TRBV5-5 and TRBJ1-2, is DAGVTQSPTHLIKTRGQQVTLRCSPISGHKSVSWYQQVLGQGPQFIFQYYEKEERGRGNFPDRFSARQFPNYSSELNVNALLLGDSALYLCASRPNRANYGYTFGSGTRLTVV.

The gene calls are TRBV6-1 and TRBJ2-7, with D possibly matching TRBD1 (6 bases). V lost 6 bases to trimming and J lost 0 bases, with 6 bases between them. This CDR3 comprises 12 residues. The V gene's germline CDR1 is MNHNS and CDR2 SASEGT. In DNA, the CDR3 is TGTGCCAGCAGGGACAGCTCCTACGAGCAGTACTTC. Translated, it gives CASRDSSYEQYF.

This chain joins TRBV7-9 and TRBJ2-2; D is perhaps TRBD1 or TRBD2 (5 bases each). CDR3 length equals 14 residues. Germline V lookup: CDR1 SEHNR, CDR2 FQNEAQ (reference sequence). V was trimmed by 1 base and J by 4 bases, leaving 7 bases between them. CDR3 sequence reads: CASSLDGGTGELFF. The CDR3, as DNA: TGTGCCAGCAGCTTAGATGGGGGCACCGGGGAGCTGTTTTTT. Looking up the rest from reference TRBV7-9 and TRBJ2-2 gives the full variable domain: DTGVSQNPRHKITKRGQNVTFRCDPISEHNRLYWYRQTLGQGPEFLTYFQNEAQLEKSRLLSDRFSAERPKGSFSTLEIQRTEQGDSAMYLCASSLDGGTGELFFGEGSRLTVL.

The gene calls are TRBV11-1 and TRBJ2-4; either TRBD1 or TRBD2 may fit D (5 bases each). This CDR3 comprises 16 residues. Trimming stripped 6 bases from V and 8 bases from J, with 23 bases between. The germline CDR1 and CDR2 sequences are SGHAT and FQDESV (reference sequence). The CDR3 DNA sequence: TGTGCCAGCAGTTCCGCTCTGGGGCAGGTGGGGGACATTCAGTACTTC. Translated, it gives CASSSALGQVGDIQYF.

The gene calls are TRBV19 and TRBJ2-7; D may be TRBD2 (6 bases). This CDR3 region has 13 residues. V dropped 8 bases and J dropped 1 base, with 12 bases sitting between them. The germline gives CDR1 LNHDA, CDR2 SQIVND (reference sequence). The CDR3 sequence is CASAASASYEQYF. CDR3 DNA: TGTGCCAGTGCGGCTAGCGCATCCTACGAGCAGTACTTC.

The chain carries TRBV28 and TRBJ2-7, with D possibly being TRBD2 (6 bases). Per the germline V gene, CDR1 is MDHEN and CDR2 is SYDVKM. The CDR3 loop spans 13 amino acids. Trimming removed 8 bases at V and 4 bases at J, with 15 bases between. The DNA for the CDR3 is TGTGCCAGCGAAGGAGGGGTTAAGTACGAGCAGTACTTC. Translation gives CASEGGVKYEQYF.

The V call is TRBV11-3, the J call TRBJ2-3, with 7 bases that match TRBD1. With 7 bases clipped from V and 4 bases from J, the junction kept 8 bases outside the gene matches. Germline V CDR1 and CDR2: SGHNT, YENEEA. This CDR3 spans 14 amino acids. The CDR3: CASNIWTGSDTQYF. The CDR3 DNA follows: TGTGCCAGCAACATATGGACAGGATCAGATACGCAGTATTTT. The whole variable domain, remainder taken from reference TRBV11-3 and TRBJ2-3, is EAGVVQSPRYKIIEKKQPVAFWCNPISGHNTLYWYLQNLGQGPELLIRYENEEAVDDSQLPKDRFSAERLKGVDSTLKIQPAELGDSAVYLCASNIWTGSDTQYFGPGTRLTVL.

The CDR3 reads CASRGDRRQPQHF. In DNA form, the CDR3 reads TGTGCCAGCAGGGGGGACAGAAGACAGCCCCAGCATTTT. This chain connects TRBV2 to TRBJ1-5, with 7 nucleotides matching TRBD1. V lost 6 bases to trimming and J lost 7 bases; unmatched junction nucleotides: 6. Germline V gene data show CDR1 as SNHLY and CDR2 as FYNNEI. This CDR3 contains 13 residues.

This chain uses TRBV9 with TRBJ2-1; 7 bases agree with TRBD1. The germline V gene encodes CDR1 SGDLS and CDR2 YYNGEE. The CDR3 sequence is 16 residues long. With V trimmed by 4 bases and J by 9 bases, 16 bases remained unmatched. The chain's CDR3 is CASSLTGVPDNSEQFF. CDR3 in DNA: TGTGCCAGCAGCCTAACAGGGGTCCCAGACAATAGTGAGCAGTTCTTC.